The 6 T cell receptor beta chains below come from one sample, sequenced in a study of blood T cells in healthy people across ages. A sample-barcoded 5' primer and a J-beta primer mix were used in a second PCR of about 7 to 11 cycles. TCRdb passed the 5' RACE reads through MiXCR, listing each CDR3 protein once. The sample has 1.2 million to 1.5 million distinct CDR3 sequences, 45% to 70% seen once. The sequenced sample consisted of blood. The receptor set was obtained from a man aged 18 to 29 in good health.

The sample holds one count of this clonotype. The V gene is TRBV28, the J gene TRBJ1-1; 7 bases line up with TRBD1. The germline gives CDR1 MDHEN, CDR2 SYDVKM. V lost 6 bases and J lost 10; bases outside the gene matches: 8. CDR3 length: 12 residues. CDR3 in DNA: TGTGCCAGCAGAGAGACAGGGAGCACAGCTTTCTTT. Residues: CASRETGSTAFF. The entire variable domain, with the rest obtained from reference TRBV28 and TRBJ1-1, is as follows: DVKVTQSSRYLVKRTGEKVFLECVQDMDHENMFWYRQDPGLGLRLIYFSYDVKMKEKGDIPEGYSVSREKKERFSLILESASTNQTSMYLCASRETGSTAFFGQGTRLTVV.

This sequence joins TRBV4-1 and TRBJ2-3, with 7 bases identical to TRBD2. Germline V gene lookup returns CDR1 MGHRA and CDR2 YSYEKL. The CDR3 spans 17 residues. The ends lost 5 bases at V and 2 bases at J; junction bases unmatched: 13. The CDR3 loop is CASSSYLGGVPTDTQYF. The CDR3 DNA follows: TGCGCCAGCAGCTCATACCTGGGGGGGGTCCCCACAGATACGCAGTATTTT.

The V and J genes are TRBV6-2 or TRBV6-3 and TRBJ2-7, with unresolved D. CDR1 and CDR2 (germline): MNHEY, SVGEGT. The length of the CDR3 is 16 residues. V dropped 6 bases and J dropped 3 bases, with 21 bases sitting between them. Here the CDR3 DNA reads TGTGCCAGCAGAGCTATATGGACCCCGCAGAACTACGAGCAGTACTTC. Encoded protein: CASRAIWTPQNYEQYF.

The chain is built from TRBV20-1 and TRBJ1-2; tentatively, D is TRBD1 (6 bases). CDR3 size: 12 residues. Per germline, CDR1 DFQATT and CDR2 SNEGSKA (reference sequence). The CDR3 here is CRGGEGLYGYTF. In DNA form, the CDR3 reads TGCAGAGGGGGAGAAGGCCTCTATGGCTACACCTTC.

The J gene is TRBJ2-5, the V gene TRBV29-1, with TRBD2 identical over 10 bases. The length of the CDR3 is 13 residues. The V gene end was trimmed by 7 bases and the J gene end by 2 bases; junction bases not matched to a gene: 4. Germline V gene sequence: CDR1 SQVTM, CDR2 ANQGSEA. The CDR3 reads CSGSGRHQETQYF. The CDR3 DNA reads as TGCAGCGGTAGCGGGAGGCATCAAGAGACCCAGTACTTC. The whole variable domain, remainder taken from reference TRBV29-1 and TRBJ2-5, is SAVISQKPSRDICQRGTSLTIQCQVDSQVTMMFWYRQQPGQSLTLIATANQGSEATYESGFVIDKFPISRPNLTFSTLTVSNMSPEDSSIYLCSGSGRHQETQYFGPGTRLLVL.

This clonotype was recorded a few times. This rearrangement joins TRBV7-2 to TRBJ2-4; no definite D call. The end of the DNA is better explained by TRBJ2-7, so the J call may be wrong. Germline CDR1 and CDR2: SGHTA and FQGNSA. The CDR3 sequence is 14 residues long. CDR3 in DNA: TGTGCCAGCAGCCCCGGGTTCCGCACCTACGAGCAGTACTTC. Its protein is CASSPGFRTYEQYF.